This T cell receptor beta chain was recorded in a study of blood T cell repertoires in COVID-19. In the study overall: Sites across the United States, Italy and Spain contributed samples from acute and convalescent COVID-19.

TCRdb's table, derived via immunoSEQ multiplex PCR, lists solely in-frame clones and lacks some. The sample has a few hundred thousand clones, approximately 80% seen once; the top ten hold less than 8%. The clonotype comes from a woman aged 45-59 years with acute or convalescent COVID-19. The sequenced sample was peripheral blood.

This CDR3 is CASSVPGTGWEKLFF. CDR3 sequence (DNA): TGTGCCAGCAGTGTACCCGGGACAGGGTGGGAAAAACTGTTTTTT. V usage is TRBV28 and J usage is TRBJ1-4; 9 nucleotides line up with TRBD1. The CDR3 is made up of 15 amino acids. J lost 8 bases, V lost 5 bases, and 9 bases had no gene match. Germline V lookup: CDR1 MDHEN, CDR2 SYDVKM. Complete variable domain (other parts from reference TRBV28 and TRBJ1-4): DVKVTQSSRYLVKRTGEKVFLECVQDMDHENMFWYRQDPGLGLRLIYFSYDVKMKEKGDIPEGYSVSREKKERFSLILESASTNQTSMYLCASSVPGTGWEKLFFGSGTQLSVL.